The clone carrying this T cell receptor beta chain was counted a few times. The sample belongs to a study of blood T cell repertoires in COVID-19. The wider study: Specimens from acute and convalescent COVID-19 originated in the United States, Italy and Spain. T cells, B-cell-depleted T cells, or PBMCs provided the cDNA or gDNA that served as material.

Trimming removed 4 bases from V and 6 bases from J; junction bases left unmatched: 6. The V gene's germline CDR1 is MNHEY and CDR2 SVGEGT. This CDR3 region has 15 residues. In the authors' methods: Researchers report that nucleated cell counts were estimated from reference gene primer amplification. Sequenced by immunoSEQ multiplex PCR; TCRdb stores in-frame clones only, minus some. That table furnishes V, J and clone size, whereas the DNA furnished D and trimming. The sample has some 14,000 clones; 65% to 85% are singletons. The sequenced sample consisted of peripheral blood. The rearrangement links TRBV6-2 or TRBV6-3 to TRBJ2-1; 10 nucleotides agree with TRBD2. The clonotype was recovered from a human donor in a cohort sampled during active COVID-19. The CDR3 region is CASSLVAGGINEQFF. As DNA, the CDR3 is TGTGCCAGCAGTTTAGTAGCGGGAGGTATCAATGAGCAGTTCTTC.